This TCR beta chain comes out of a study of neoadjuvant anti-PD-1 for oral cavity cancer. About the study: Around day 43, patients without progression received a fourth nivolumab dose before surgery.

This clone appeared a single time. No antigen is known for it. CDR3 length: 15 residues. Germline CDR1 SGHRS, CDR2 YFSETQ. Trimming at V came to 2 bases and at J to 6 bases, leaving 10 bases not matched to a gene. Clones were sequenced by immunoSEQ multiplex PCR, and TCRdb holds only the in-frame ones, with some missing. The sample has 14,000 or so clones, about 59% seen once. The patients had HPV-negative, locally advanced oral cavity squamous cell carcinoma. No culture or expansion preceded analysis of these blood cells. Study-level findings and limits: Pretreatment Treg/Th17 ratio correlated inversely with post-treatment tumor clonality.

Sequenced material: PBMCs, taken before nivolumab (anti-PD-1) treatment. The clonotype comes from a person aged 35-80 years with oral cavity squamous cell carcinoma. V gene TRBV5-1 combines with J gene TRBJ2-7; 8 nucleotides agree with TRBD2. In DNA, the CDR3 is TGCGCCAGCAGCTTACTAGCGGCGGGTGGAGTCGAGCAGTACTTC. This gives the protein CASSLLAAGGVEQYF.